This entry is about one T cell receptor (beta chain). The antigen is unknown. This entry is derived from a study of metastatic and nonmetastatic thyroid tumors. Study overall: Across blood and tumor or nodule tissue, repertoires from malignant and benign thyroid patients were compared with one another. General study results and limits: In both blood and tumor samples, TCR beta diversity was reported significantly higher for malignant than benign nodules.

Per the study methods: Building a distant-metastasis classifier for papillary thyroid cancer drew on CDR3 differences across clinicopathological groups. TCRdb reassembled clones from the PCR reads with MiXCR. None of the V and J calls come from the authors' own analysis; TCRdb made them. The sample holds 60,000 to 85,000 clones; 18% are singletons and the top ten take 9.5% to 15%. No treatment had been given to any patient before thyroid surgery. The origin of this receptor is a female donor with papillary thyroid cancer or a benign thyroid nodule (not recorded which). Some clones in this sample may be carry-over from other donors' samples. Material for sequencing was blood.

The CDR3 nucleotides read TGTGCCAGCAGCCTGCTACCAAGTGGGGTAGCGGGAGGGCGTGAGACCCAGTACTTC. Translated, it gives CASSLLPSGVAGGRETQYF. The chain couples TRBV14 to TRBJ2-5; 11 bases are shared with TRBD2. CDR1 and CDR2 (germline): SGHDN, FVKESK. The length of the CDR3 is 19 residues. The V and J ends lost 4 bases and 5 bases, in that order; junction bases with no gene match: 18.